Listed below are T cell receptor beta chains from one sample, sequenced in a study of regulatory T cells in long-lasting Graves disease. Via MiXCR, TCRdb re-called the multiplex PCR reads, giving one row per CDR3 protein. This table has some 220,000 distinct CDR3 sequences, roughly a fifth appearing once. The same specimen was also included in a second study, on T cells in Graves' hyperthyroidism and ophthalmopathy.

The input for sequencing was peripheral blood mononuclear cells (PBMCs), taken at new diagnosis, from a patient treated with antithyroid drugs. These receptors were collected from a woman under 40 with Graves disease. CDR3s include the opening cysteine and the closing phenylalanine or tryptophan. A D gene is named only where the DNA matches it firmly. Size tells how often a clone was seen (once, few, many) or the class of an expanded clone, and some rows leave it out.

cdr3_aa cdr3_nt j_call clone_size d_call v_call
CASSLVGTSPLHF TGTGCCAGCAGCTTAGTCGGAACATCACCCCTCCACTTT TRBJ1-6 NA NA TRBV11-2
CASSPRAGGSYEQYF TGTGCCAGCTCACCAAGGGCAGGGGGCTCCTACGAGCAGTACTTC TRBJ2-7 NA TRBD1 TRBV18
CASSLGSWNRGSEQFF TGTGCCAGCAGCTTAGGAAGTTGGAACAGGGGAAGTGAGCAGTTCTTC TRBJ2-1 many TRBD1 TRBV11-2
CASSHQGLAKNIQYF TGTGCCAGCAGCCACCAGGGCCTAGCCAAAAACATTCAGTACTTC TRBJ2-4 many NA TRBV3-1
CASSLQGALENSPLHF TGTGCCAGCAGCCTTCAGGGGGCCCTTGAAAATTCACCCCTCCACTTT TRBJ1-6 many TRBD1 TRBV7-9
CASSSRLAGANVLTF TGTGCCAGCAGTTCGCGACTAGCTGGGGCCAACGTCCTGACTTTC TRBJ2-6 NA NA TRBV27
CASSYGGAGDTQYF TGTGCCAGCAGTTACGGGGGGGCCGGAGATACGCAGTATTTT TRBJ2-3 NA NA TRBV6-5
CASSPPRGDGYTF TGTGCCAGCTCACCCCCGAGGGGAGATGGCTACACCTTC TRBJ1-2 many NA TRBV18
CASSLQRSSPEQYF TGTGCCAGCAGTCTACAGCGGAGCTCTCCCGAGCAGTACTTC TRBJ2-7 many NA TRBV2
CASTFSGLGTDTQYF TGCGCCAGCACCTTTTCTGGACTCGGCACAGATACGCAGTATTTT TRBJ2-3 many NA TRBV10-2
CASRGTGNLREQYF TGTGCCAGCAGGGGGACAGGGAATTTGAGGGAGCAGTACTTC TRBJ2-7 many TRBD1 TRBV12-3/TRBV12-4
CASRHPLGLEQFF TGTGCCAGCAGACATCCGCTAGGGCTTGAGCAGTTCTTC TRBJ2-1 NA NA TRBV6-1
CATSETGQGAYEQFF TGTGCCACCAGTGAGACGGGACAGGGGGCCTATGAGCAGTTCTTC TRBJ2-1 many TRBD1 TRBV24-1
CASTILAGGPGEQFF TGTGCCAGTACCATACTAGCGGGAGGGCCAGGAGAGCAGTTCTTC TRBJ2-1 few TRBD2 TRBV19
CASSQEGGGLANTGELFF TGTGCCAGCAGTCAAGAGGGGGGTGGACTAGCGAACACCGGGGAGCTGTTTTTT TRBJ2-2 many NA TRBV2
CASSQIRQDGNTIYF TGTGCCAGCAGCCAGATCCGACAGGATGGAAACACCATATATTTT TRBJ1-3 few NA TRBV14
CASSPGTGNTDTQYF TGTGCCAGCAGCCCCGGGACAGGTAACACAGATACGCAGTATTTT TRBJ2-3 many TRBD1 TRBV7-6
CASSSYRDRGQNTEAFF TGTGCCAGTAGTTCCTACCGGGACAGGGGTCAGAACACTGAAGCTTTCTTT TRBJ1-1 NA TRBD1 TRBV19
CASSPPGGTGEQYF TGTGCCAGCTCACCACCGGGGGGAACGGGCGAGCAGTACTTC TRBJ2-7 many NA TRBV18
CASGYGRAPQHF TGTGCCAGCGGTTACGGCCGGGCGCCCCAGCATTTT TRBJ1-5 NA NA TRBV12-3/TRBV12-4
CASSLSWREDTQYF TGTGCCAGCAGCTTATCCTGGAGGGAGGATACGCAGTATTTT TRBJ2-3 many NA TRBV7-9
CASHQASGANVLTF TGCGCCAGCCATCAGGCCTCTGGGGCCAACGTCCTGACTTTC TRBJ2-6 many NA TRBV5-1
CASRPGTGVKTEAFF TGTGCCAGCAGACCCGGGACAGGGGTTAAAACTGAAGCTTTCTTT TRBJ1-1 NA TRBD1 TRBV11-2
CASSWQGARTGELFF TGTGCCAGCAGTTGGCAGGGGGCAAGGACCGGGGAGCTGTTTTTT TRBJ2-2 many TRBD1 TRBV28
CASSDRTGFVEQYF TGTGCCAGCAGTGACCGGACAGGGTTCGTCGAGCAGTACTTC TRBJ2-7 many TRBD1 TRBV6-1
CASSLVRGTGGSGDTQYF TGTGCCAGCAGCTTAGTCCGGGGAACGGGGGGGTCCGGAGATACGCAGTATTTT TRBJ2-3 many TRBD2 TRBV11-2
CASSTPGSGTEAFF TGTGCCAGTAGTACGCCGGGGTCGGGGACTGAAGCTTTCTTT TRBJ1-1 many NA TRBV19
CASSRTSGRDDTQYF TGTGCCAGCAGCCGGACTAGCGGGAGGGACGATACGCAGTATTTT TRBJ2-3 few TRBD2 TRBV6-1
CASSHGTFGNTIYF TGTGCCAGCAGCCATGGGACGTTTGGAAACACCATATATTTT TRBJ1-3 many NA TRBV14
CASRTDLYSNQPQHF TGTGCCAGCCGGACAGATTTATATAGCAATCAGCCCCAGCATTTT TRBJ1-5 many NA TRBV28
CASSGGRGLDEQFF TGTGCCAGCAGCGGGGGGCGGGGGCTGGATGAGCAGTTCTTC TRBJ2-1 NA NA TRBV2
CASSENGPVPHQPQHF TGTGCCAGTAGTGAGAACGGACCCGTACCTCATCAGCCCCAGCATTTT TRBJ1-5 many NA TRBV19
CASSPGGSMNTEAFF TGTGCCAGCAGTCCCGGAGGCAGCATGAACACTGAAGCTTTCTTT TRBJ1-1 many NA TRBV12-3/TRBV12-4
CAAFSSGSGETQYF TGTGCCGCGTTTTCGTCCGGGTCGGGGGAGACCCAGTACTTC TRBJ2-5 many NA TRBV28
CASSELGYNEQFF TGTGCCAGCAGTGAATTAGGTTACAATGAGCAGTTCTTC TRBJ2-1 once NA TRBV7-9
CASGTRGQETQYF TGTGCCAGCGGGACTAGGGGACAAGAGACCCAGTACTTC TRBJ2-5 many TRBD2 TRBV6-1
CASSSSEGAPGPQHF TGTGCCAGCAGTTCTTCCGAGGGGGCGCCGGGGCCCCAGCATTTT TRBJ1-5 many TRBD1 TRBV6-5
CSARVAAGGGYEQYF TGCAGTGCTAGAGTTGCAGCGGGAGGAGGTTACGAGCAGTACTTC TRBJ2-7 many TRBD2 TRBV20-1
CASRSGVSGYTF TGTGCCAGCAGGTCAGGGGTCTCTGGCTACACCTTC TRBJ1-2 many NA TRBV12-3/TRBV12-4
CASSLNMAGYGYTF TGTGCCAGCAGCTTAAACATGGCGGGTTATGGCTACACCTTC TRBJ1-2 many NA TRBV11-2
CASSPPAAGDYEQFF TGTGCCAGCTCACCACCTGCAGCGGGAGACTATGAGCAGTTCTTC TRBJ2-1 NA TRBD2 TRBV18
CASIGSKATNEKLFF TGTGCCAGCATAGGAAGTAAAGCAACTAATGAAAAACTGTTTTTT TRBJ1-4 NA NA TRBV2
CASSLEGAGSGANVLTF TGTGCCAGCAGCCTAGAAGGGGCGGGTTCTGGGGCCAACGTCCTGACTTTC TRBJ2-6 many NA TRBV7-2
CASRPLATNEKLFF TGTGCCAGCAGGCCTCTTGCAACTAATGAAAAACTGTTTTTT TRBJ1-4 NA NA TRBV6-1
CASSPRAGAYEQYF TGTGCCAGCAGCCCCCGGGCAGGGGCCTACGAGCAGTACTTC TRBJ2-7 many NA TRBV7-2
CASSESISRANTEAFF TGTGCCAGCAGTGAATCTATTAGCAGGGCGAACACTGAAGCTTTCTTT TRBJ1-1 many NA TRBV6-1
CASKQGELSNEKLFF TGCGCCAGCAAGCAGGGGGAGTTAAGCAATGAAAAACTGTTTTTT TRBJ1-4 many TRBD1 TRBV10-2
CATSSEGTVATNEKLFF TGTGCCACCAGCAGCGAGGGGACAGTTGCAACTAATGAAAAACTGTTTTTT TRBJ1-4 NA TRBD1 TRBV15
CASRSGNLGPQYF TGCGCCAGCAGGTCAGGGAATCTTGGCCCGCAGTACTTC TRBJ2-7 many NA TRBV10-1
CASSQGGGKETQYF TGTGCCAGCAGCCAAGGGGGGGGGAAGGAGACCCAGTACTTC TRBJ2-5 few NA TRBV6-2/TRBV6-3
CASRPGLAFSGELFF TGTGCCAGCAGGCCGGGACTAGCTTTCTCCGGGGAGCTGTTTTTT TRBJ2-2 many TRBD2 TRBV12-3/TRBV12-4
CASISERGYQETQYF TGTGCCAGCATCTCAGAGCGAGGGTACCAAGAGACCCAGTACTTC TRBJ2-5 many NA TRBV5-5
CATKSLRPSTGGDTQYF TGTGCCACCAAATCCCTCAGGCCGAGCACAGGTGGAGATACGCAGTATTTT TRBJ2-3 many NA TRBV6-1
CASNRQGPLHF TGTGCCAGCAATCGACAGGGCCCCCTCCACTTT TRBJ1-6 many TRBD1 TRBV6-2/TRBV6-3
CASSLLQGSSNQPQHF TGTGCCAGCAGTTTACTACAGGGGAGCAGCAATCAGCCCCAGCATTTT TRBJ1-5 many TRBD1 TRBV28
CASRNRQSTDTQYF TGTGCCAGCAGGAATCGACAGAGCACAGATACGCAGTATTTT TRBJ2-3 many NA TRBV6-1
CASSLRGYEQFF TGTGCCAGCAGCTTGCGGGGGTATGAGCAGTTCTTC TRBJ2-1 few TRBD2 TRBV11-2
CASSPNRDGYTF TGTGCCAGCTCACCGAACAGGGATGGCTACACCTTC TRBJ1-2 many NA TRBV18